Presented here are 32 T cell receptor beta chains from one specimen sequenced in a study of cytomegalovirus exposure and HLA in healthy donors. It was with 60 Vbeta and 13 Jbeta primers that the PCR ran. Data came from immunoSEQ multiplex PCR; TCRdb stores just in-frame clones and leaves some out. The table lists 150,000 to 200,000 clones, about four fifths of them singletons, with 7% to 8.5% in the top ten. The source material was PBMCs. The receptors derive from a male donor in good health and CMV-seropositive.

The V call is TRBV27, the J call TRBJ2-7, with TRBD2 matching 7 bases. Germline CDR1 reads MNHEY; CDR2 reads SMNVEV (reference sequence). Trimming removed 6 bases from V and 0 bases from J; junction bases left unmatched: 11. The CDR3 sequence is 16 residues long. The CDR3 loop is CASSRKAGLLSYEQYF. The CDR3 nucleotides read TGTGCCAGCAGCCGTAAAGCGGGACTCCTCTCCTACGAGCAGTACTTC.

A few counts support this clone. The CDR3 region is CAWSTGTCEAFF. The CDR3 DNA reads as TGTGCCTGGTCAACCGGGACTTGTGAAGCTTTCTTT. V and J are TRBV30 and TRBJ1-1, with D possibly being TRBD1 (5 bases). Germline V gene data show CDR1 as GTSNPN and CDR2 as SVGIG (reference sequence). This CDR3 spans 12 amino acids. V dropped 5 bases and J dropped 7 bases, with 14 bases sitting between them.

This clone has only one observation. The CDR3 DNA sequence: TGTGCCAGCTCTTCAAGCGGTAGCTCCTACAATGAGCAGTTCTTC. As protein: CASSSSGSSYNEQFF. The rearrangement uses TRBV18 and TRBJ2-1; possibly TRBD2 for D (5 bases). Germline V CDR1 and CDR2: KGHSH, LQKENI. V gave up 6 bases and J gave up 0 bases, with 12 bases separating them. This CDR3 comprises 15 residues.

CDR3 amino acids: CASSAGQGKNIQYF. CDR3 bases: TGTGCCAGCAGCGCAGGACAGGGGAAAAACATTCAGTACTTC. This chain connects TRBV5-4 to TRBJ2-4; 9 nucleotides line up with TRBD1. The V gene's germline CDR1 is SGHNT and CDR2 YYREEE (reference sequence). CDR3 length: 14 amino acids. Trimming at V came to 4 bases and at J to 4 bases, leaving 3 bases not matched to a gene.

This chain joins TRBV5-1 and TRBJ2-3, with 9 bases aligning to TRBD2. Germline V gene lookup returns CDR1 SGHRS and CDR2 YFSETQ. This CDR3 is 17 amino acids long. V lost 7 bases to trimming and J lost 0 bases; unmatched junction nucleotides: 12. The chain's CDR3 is CASLDRAGGLSTDTQYF. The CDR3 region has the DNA TGCGCCAGCCTGGATAGGGCGGGGGGGCTGAGCACAGATACGCAGTATTTT.

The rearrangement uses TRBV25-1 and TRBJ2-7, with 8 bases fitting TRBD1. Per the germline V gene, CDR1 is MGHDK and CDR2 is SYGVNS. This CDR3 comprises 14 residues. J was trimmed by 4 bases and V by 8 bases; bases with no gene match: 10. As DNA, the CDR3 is TGTGCCAGCGGCTTCACAGGGGGACGGTACGAGCAGTACTTC. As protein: CASGFTGGRYEQYF.

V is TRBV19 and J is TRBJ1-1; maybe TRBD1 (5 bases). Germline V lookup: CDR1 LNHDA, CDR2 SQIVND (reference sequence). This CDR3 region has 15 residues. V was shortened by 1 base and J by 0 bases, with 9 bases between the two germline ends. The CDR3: CASSIGGLMNTEAFF. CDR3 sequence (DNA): TGTGCCAGTAGTATAGGGGGACTTATGAACACTGAAGCTTTCTTT.

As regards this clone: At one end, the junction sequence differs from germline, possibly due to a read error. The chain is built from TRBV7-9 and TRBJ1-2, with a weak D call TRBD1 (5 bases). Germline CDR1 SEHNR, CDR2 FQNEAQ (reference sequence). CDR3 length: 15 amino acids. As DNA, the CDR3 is TGTTCCAGCAGCTTTCCTAGGGGAAGGGACTATGGCTACACCTTC. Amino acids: CSSSFPRGRDYGYTF.

CDR3: CASSLLGGTLSSGNTIYF. The CDR3 nucleotides read TGTGCCAGCAGCTTGTTGGGGGGAACCCTCTCCTCTGGAAACACCATATATTTT. The chain links TRBV5-6 to TRBJ1-3; possibly TRBD1 for D (5 bases). V dropped 1 base and J dropped 0 bases, with 17 bases sitting between them. Looked up from germline, CDR1 is SGHDT and CDR2 is YYEEEE. The CDR3 is 18 amino acids.

The CDR3 loop is CASSQDLGPEQYF. CDR3 bases: TGCGCCAGCAGCCAAGATTTGGGGCCCGAGCAGTACTTC. This chain uses TRBV4-3 with TRBJ2-5, with D perhaps TRBD1 (5 bases). The end of the DNA is better explained by TRBJ2-7, so the J call may be wrong. Germline CDR1 LGHNA, CDR2 YSLEER. The CDR3 consists of 13 residues.

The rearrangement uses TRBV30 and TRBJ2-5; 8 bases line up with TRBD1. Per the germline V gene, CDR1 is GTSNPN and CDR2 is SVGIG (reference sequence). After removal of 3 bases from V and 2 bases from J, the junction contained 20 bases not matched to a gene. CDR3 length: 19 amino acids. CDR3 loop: CAWSLGQGFSLGIQETQYF. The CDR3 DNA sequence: TGTGCCTGGAGCCTCGGACAGGGCTTTTCCCTTGGAATTCAAGAGACCCAGTACTTC.

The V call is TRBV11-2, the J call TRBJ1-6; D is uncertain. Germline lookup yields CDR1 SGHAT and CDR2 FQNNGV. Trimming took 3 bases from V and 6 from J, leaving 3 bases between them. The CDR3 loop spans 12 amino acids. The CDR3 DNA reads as TGTGCCAGCAGCTTCCGTAATTCACCCCTCCACTTT. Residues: CASSFRNSPLHF.

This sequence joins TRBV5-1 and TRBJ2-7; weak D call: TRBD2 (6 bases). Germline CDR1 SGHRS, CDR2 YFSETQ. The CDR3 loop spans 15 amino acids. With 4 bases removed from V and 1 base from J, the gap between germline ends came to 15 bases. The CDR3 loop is CASSLTREKSYEQYF. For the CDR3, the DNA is TGCGCCAGCAGCCTGACTAGGGAGAAGTCCTACGAGCAGTACTTC.

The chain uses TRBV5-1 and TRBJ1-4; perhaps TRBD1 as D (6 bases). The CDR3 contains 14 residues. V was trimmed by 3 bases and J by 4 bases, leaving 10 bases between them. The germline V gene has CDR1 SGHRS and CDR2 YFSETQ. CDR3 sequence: CASSSGQRNEKLFF. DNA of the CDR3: TGCGCCAGCAGCTCGGGACAACGTAATGAAAAACTGTTTTTT.

DNA of the CDR3: TGTGCCAGCAGTTTAGAGAATTCCGCTAACTATGGCTACACCTTC. Translation: CASSLENSANYGYTF. V usage is TRBV28 and J usage is TRBJ1-2; D gene unclear. The V gene's germline CDR1 is MDHEN and CDR2 SYDVKM. The CDR3 length is 15 residues. The V and J ends lost 2 bases and 0 bases respectively, with 10 bases between them.

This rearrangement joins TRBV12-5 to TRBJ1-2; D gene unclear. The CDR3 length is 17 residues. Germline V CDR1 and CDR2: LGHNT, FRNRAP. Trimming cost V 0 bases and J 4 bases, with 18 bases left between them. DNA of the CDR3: TGTGCTAGTGGTTTGGTACGGTTGCAAGAAGTCATCTATGGCTACACCTTC. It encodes CASGLVRLQEVIYGYTF.

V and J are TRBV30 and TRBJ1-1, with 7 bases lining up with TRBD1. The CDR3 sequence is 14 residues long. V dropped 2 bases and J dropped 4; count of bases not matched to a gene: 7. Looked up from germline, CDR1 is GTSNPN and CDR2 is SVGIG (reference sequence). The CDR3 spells CAWSRQGVGTEAFF. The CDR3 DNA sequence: TGTGCCTGGAGTCGACAGGGAGTGGGCACTGAAGCTTTCTTT.

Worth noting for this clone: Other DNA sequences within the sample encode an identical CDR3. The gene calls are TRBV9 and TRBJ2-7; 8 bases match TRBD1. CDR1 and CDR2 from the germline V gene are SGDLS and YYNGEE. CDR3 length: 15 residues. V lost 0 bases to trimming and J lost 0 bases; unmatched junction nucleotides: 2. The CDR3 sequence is CASSVGTGGSYEQYF. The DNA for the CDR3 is TGTGCCAGCAGCGTAGGTACAGGGGGCTCCTACGAGCAGTACTTC.

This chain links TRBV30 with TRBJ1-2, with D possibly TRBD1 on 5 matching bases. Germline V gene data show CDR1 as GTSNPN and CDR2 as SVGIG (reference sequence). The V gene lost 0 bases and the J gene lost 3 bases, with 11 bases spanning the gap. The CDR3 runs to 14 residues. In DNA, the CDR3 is TGTGCCTGGAGTGTACGGGGGACCTACTATGGCTACACCTTC. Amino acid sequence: CAWSVRGTYYGYTF. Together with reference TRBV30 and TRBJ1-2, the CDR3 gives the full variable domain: SQTIHQWPATLVQPVGSPLSLECTVEGTSNPNLYWYRQAAGRGLQLLFYSVGIGQISSEVPQNLSASRPQDRQFILSSKKLLLSDSGFYLCAWSVRGTYYGYTFGSGTRLTVV.

The CDR3 sequence is CASSLTGYGYTF. The CDR3 coding sequence is TGTGCCAGCAGCCTGACAGGGTATGGCTACACCTTC. The genes are TRBV14 and TRBJ1-2; 7 nucleotides match TRBD1. The CDR3 spans 12 residues. The germline V gene has CDR1 SGHDN and CDR2 FVKESK. With V trimmed by 4 bases and J by 5 bases, 1 base remained unmatched.

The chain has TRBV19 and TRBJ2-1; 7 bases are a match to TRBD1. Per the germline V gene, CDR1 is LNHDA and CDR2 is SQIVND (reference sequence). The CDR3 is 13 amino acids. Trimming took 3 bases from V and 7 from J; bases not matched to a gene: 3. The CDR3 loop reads CASSIQGVNEQFF. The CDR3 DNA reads TGTGCCAGTAGTATCCAGGGGGTAAATGAGCAGTTCTTC. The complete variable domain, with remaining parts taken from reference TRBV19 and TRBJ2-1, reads DGGITQSPKYLFRKEGQNVTLSCEQNLNHDAMYWYRQDPGQGLRLIYYSQIVNDFQKGDIAEGYSVSREKKESFPLTVTSAQKNPTAFYLCASSIQGVNEQFFGPGTRLTVL.

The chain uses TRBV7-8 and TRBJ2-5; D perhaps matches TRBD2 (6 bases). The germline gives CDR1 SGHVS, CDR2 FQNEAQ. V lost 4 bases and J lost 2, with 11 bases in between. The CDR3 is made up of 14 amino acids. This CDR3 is CASSSGTFQETQYF. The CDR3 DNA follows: TGTGCCAGCAGCTCAGGGACTTTTCAAGAGACCCAGTACTTC.

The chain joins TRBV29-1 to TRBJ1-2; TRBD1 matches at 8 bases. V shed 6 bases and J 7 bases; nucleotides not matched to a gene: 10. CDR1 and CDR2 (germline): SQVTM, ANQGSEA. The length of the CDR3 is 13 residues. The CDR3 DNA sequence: TGCAGCGTAGCAGGGGGCCCCGCACCTGGCTACACCTTC. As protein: CSVAGGPAPGYTF.

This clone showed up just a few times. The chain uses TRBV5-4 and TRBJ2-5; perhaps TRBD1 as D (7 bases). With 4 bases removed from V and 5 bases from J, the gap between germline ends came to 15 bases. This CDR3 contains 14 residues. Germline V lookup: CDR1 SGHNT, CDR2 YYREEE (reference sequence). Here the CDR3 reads CASSGNRGGETQYF. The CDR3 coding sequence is TGTGCCAGCAGCGGTAACAGGGGAGGCGAGACCCAGTACTTC. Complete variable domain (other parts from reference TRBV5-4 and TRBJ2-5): ETGVTQSPTHLIKTRGQQVTLRCSSQSGHNTVSWYQQALGQGPQFIFQYYREEENGRGNFPPRFSGLQFPNYSSELNVNALELDDSALYLCASSGNRGGETQYFGPGTRLLVL.

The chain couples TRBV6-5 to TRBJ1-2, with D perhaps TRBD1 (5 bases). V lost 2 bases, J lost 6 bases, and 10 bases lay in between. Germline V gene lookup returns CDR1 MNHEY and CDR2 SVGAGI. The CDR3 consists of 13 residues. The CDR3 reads CASSYGAGDGYTF. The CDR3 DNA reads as TGTGCCAGCAGTTACGGGGCGGGAGATGGCTACACCTTC.

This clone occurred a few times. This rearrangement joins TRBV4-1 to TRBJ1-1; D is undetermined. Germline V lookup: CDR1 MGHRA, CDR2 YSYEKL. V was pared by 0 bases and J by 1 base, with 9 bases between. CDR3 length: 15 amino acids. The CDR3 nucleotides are TGCGCCAGCAGCCAAGATCGGCAGGCGAACACTGAAGCTTTCTTT. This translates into CASSQDRQANTEAFF.

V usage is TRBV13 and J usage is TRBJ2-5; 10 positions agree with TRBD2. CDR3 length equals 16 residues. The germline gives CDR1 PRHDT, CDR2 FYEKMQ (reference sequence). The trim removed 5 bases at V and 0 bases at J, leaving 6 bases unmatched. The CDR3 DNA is TGTGCCAGCAGCCCCTCCGGGACTAGCGACCAAGAGACCCAGTACTTC. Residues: CASSPSGTSDQETQYF.

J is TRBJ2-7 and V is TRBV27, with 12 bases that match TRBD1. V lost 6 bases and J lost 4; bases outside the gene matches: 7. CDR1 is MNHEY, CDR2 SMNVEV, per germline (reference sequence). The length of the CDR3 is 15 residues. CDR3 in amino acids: CASSLGTGGGYEQYF. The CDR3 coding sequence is TGTGCCAGCAGCCTGGGGACAGGGGGCGGGTACGAGCAGTACTTC.

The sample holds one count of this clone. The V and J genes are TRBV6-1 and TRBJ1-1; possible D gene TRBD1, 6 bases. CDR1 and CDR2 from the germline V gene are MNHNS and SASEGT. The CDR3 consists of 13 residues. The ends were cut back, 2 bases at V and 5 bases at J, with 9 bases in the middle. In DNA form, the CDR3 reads TGTGCCAGCAGTGAACTCGGACAGACTGAAGCTTTCTTT. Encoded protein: CASSELGQTEAFF.

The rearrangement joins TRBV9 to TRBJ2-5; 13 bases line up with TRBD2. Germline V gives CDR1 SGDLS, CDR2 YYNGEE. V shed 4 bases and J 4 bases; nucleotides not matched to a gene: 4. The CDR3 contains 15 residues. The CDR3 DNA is TGTGCCAGCAGCAGGAGGACTAGCGGGGGAGAGACCCAGTACTTC. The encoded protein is CASSRRTSGGETQYF.

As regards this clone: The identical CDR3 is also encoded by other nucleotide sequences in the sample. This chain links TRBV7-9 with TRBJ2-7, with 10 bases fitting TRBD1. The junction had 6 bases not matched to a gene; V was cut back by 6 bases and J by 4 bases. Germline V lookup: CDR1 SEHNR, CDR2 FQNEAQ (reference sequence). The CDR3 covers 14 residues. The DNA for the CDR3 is TGTGCCAGCAGTTCCGGGACAGGGGTTTACGAGCAGTACTTC. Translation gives CASSSGTGVYEQYF.

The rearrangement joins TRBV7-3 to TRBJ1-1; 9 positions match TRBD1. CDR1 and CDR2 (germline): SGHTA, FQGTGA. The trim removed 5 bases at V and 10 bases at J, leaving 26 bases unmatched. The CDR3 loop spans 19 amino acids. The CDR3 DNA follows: TGTGCCAGCAGCCGCGGACGGGACAGGGATTTGAGTGGGGGAGGGGGAGCTTTCTTT. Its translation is CASSRGRDRDLSGGGGAFF. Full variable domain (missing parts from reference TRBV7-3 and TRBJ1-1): GAGVSQTPSNKVTEKGKYVELRCDPISGHTALYWYRQSLGQGPEFLIYFQGTGAADDSGLPNDRFFAVRPEGSVSTLKIQRTERGDSAVYLCASSRGRDRDLSGGGGAFFGQGTRLTVV.